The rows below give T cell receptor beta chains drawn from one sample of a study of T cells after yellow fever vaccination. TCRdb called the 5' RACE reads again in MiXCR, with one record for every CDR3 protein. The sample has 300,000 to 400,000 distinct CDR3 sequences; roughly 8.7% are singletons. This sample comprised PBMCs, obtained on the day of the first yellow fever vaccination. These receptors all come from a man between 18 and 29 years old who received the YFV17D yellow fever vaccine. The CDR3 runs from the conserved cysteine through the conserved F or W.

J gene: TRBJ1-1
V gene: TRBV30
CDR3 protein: CAWSPGQGNTEAFF

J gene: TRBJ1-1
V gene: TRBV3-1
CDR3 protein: CASSQVRPGAEAFF

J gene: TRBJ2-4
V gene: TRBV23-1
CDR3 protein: CASPTYPADRLAKNIQYF

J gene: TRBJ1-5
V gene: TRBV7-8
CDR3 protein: CASSSEGTGNQPQHF

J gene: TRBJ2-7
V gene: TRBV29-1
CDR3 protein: CSVTGQTLWEQYF

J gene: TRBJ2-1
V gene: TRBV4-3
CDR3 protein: CASSTYSGGSYNEQFF

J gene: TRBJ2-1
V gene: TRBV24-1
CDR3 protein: CATSDFGGSAYNEQFF

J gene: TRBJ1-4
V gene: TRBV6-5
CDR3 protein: CASSLIMGSANEKLFF

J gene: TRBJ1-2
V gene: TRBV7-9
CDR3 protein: CASTVPGNTGGYTF

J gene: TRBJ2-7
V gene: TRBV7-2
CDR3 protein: CASSTRPVAGALYEQYF

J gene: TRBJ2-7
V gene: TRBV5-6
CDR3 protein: CARSPGLHEQYF

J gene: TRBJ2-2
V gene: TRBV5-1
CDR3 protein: CASSGDPSTGELFF

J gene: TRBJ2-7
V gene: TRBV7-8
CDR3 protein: CASSLFGGPYEQYF

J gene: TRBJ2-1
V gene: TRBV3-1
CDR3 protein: CASSRTSANEQFF

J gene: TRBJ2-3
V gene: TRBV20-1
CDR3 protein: CSASRRAGGDTQYF

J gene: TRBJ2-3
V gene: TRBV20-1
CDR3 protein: CSAPGPTDTQYF

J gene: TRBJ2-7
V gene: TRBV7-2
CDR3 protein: CASSPRVSSYEQYF

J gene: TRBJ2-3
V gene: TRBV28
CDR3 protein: CASSSSLRDTQYF

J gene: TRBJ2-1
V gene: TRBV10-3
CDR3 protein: CAISEFGGGYNEQFF

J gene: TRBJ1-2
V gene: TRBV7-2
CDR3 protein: CASSLVRALGYGYTF

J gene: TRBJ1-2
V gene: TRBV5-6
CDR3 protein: CASTQGLRGYTF

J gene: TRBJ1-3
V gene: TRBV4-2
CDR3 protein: CASSHNLLTGGTTIYF

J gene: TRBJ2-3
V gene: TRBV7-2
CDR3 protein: CASSLGTSGDHTDTQYF

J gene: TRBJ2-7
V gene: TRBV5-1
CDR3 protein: CASSFAGRQYF

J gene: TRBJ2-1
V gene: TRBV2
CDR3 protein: CASRRGGDEQFF

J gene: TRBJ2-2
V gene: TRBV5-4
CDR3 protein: CASSFVSGNTGELFF

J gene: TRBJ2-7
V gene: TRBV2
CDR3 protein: CASSEVGVYEQYF

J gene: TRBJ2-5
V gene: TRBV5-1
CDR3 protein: CASSPEGGGKTQYF

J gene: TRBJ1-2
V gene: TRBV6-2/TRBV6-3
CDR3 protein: CASSRGTGTYGYTF

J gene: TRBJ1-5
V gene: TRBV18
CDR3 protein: CASSLGQAPQPQHF

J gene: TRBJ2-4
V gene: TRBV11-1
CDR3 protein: CASSLGKGTGEAKNIQYF

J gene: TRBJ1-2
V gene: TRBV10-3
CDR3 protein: CAITTGDEKAYTF

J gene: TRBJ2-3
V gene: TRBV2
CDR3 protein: CASTGAGTSDTQYF

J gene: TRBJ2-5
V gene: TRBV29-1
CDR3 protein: CSVPGQVQETQYF

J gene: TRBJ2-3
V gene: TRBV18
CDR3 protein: CASSPVDTQYF

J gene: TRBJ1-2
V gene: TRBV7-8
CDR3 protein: CASKPSGGVYGYTF

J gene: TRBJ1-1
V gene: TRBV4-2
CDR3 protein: CASSQGGNSGDF

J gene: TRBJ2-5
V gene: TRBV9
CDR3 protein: CASSFGGQTQETQYF

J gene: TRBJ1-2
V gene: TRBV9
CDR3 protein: CASSGSTGFDGYTF

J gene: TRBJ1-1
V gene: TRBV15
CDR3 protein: CATSRDITAGTEAFF

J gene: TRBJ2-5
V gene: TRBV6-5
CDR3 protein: CASRPGGRETQYF